The subject of this entry is one T cell receptor beta chain. Its specificity is unknown. This specimen comes from a study of circulating and synovial CD4+ cells in juvenile arthritis. Method: immunoSEQ multiplex PCR; TCRdb's copy keeps in-frame clones and lacks some. Among 30,000 to 40,000 clones listed, roughly 94% were seen once. Notes on the study in general: Circulating pathogenic-like lymphocytes shared a substantially higher fraction of CDR3 sequences with synovium than bulk blood.

Material for sequencing was CD4+ T cells from blood. This TCR was sampled from a human donor with juvenile idiopathic arthritis.

This CDR3 reads CASSAERAGETQYF. The CDR3 nucleotides read TGTGCCAGCAGCGCTGAGCGGGCGGGGGAGACCCAGTACTTC. This chain links TRBV7-2 with TRBJ2-5; a weak D match, TRBD2 (6 bases). Trimming left V 5 bases short and J 5 bases short, with 15 bases between. The CDR3 runs 14 residues. Germline lookup yields CDR1 SGHTA and CDR2 FQGNSA.